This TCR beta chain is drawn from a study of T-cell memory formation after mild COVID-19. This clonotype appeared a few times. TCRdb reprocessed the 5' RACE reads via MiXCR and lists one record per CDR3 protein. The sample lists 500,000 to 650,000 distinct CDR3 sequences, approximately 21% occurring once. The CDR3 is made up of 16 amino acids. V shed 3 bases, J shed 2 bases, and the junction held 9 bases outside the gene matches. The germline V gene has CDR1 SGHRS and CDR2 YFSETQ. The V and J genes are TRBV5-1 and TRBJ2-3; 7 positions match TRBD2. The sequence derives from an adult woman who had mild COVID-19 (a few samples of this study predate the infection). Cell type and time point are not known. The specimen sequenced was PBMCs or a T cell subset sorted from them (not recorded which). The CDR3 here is CASSSAGDFFTDTQYF. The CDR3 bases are TGCGCCAGCAGCTCCGCGGGGGACTTCTTCACAGATACGCAGTATTTT. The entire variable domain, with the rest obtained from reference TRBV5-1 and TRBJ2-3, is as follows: KAGVTQTPRYLIKTRGQQVTLSCSPISGHRSVSWYQQTPGQGLQFLFEYFSETQRNKGNFPGRFSGRQFSNSRSEMNVSTLELGDSALYLCASSSAGDFFTDTQYFGPGTRLTVL.